These 10 T cell receptor beta chains were sequenced from one sample in a study of siplizumab effects on memory and regulatory T cells. Repertoires were generated with immunoSEQ multiplex PCR, while TCRdb's copy carries only in-frame clones and drops some. Of approximately 75,000 clones in the sample, 93% were seen once. Input material: CD8+ T cells sorted from blood. All receptors come from a human donor in good health.

The chain couples TRBV11-3 to TRBJ2-1; 11 bases are shared with TRBD2. The V and J ends lost 5 bases and 7 bases, in that order; junction bases with no gene match: 10. Germline values: CDR1 SGHNT, CDR2 YENEEA. This CDR3 is built from 16 residues. CDR3: CASSVSGGVAMNEQFF. Written as DNA, the CDR3 is TGTGCCAGCAGCGTTAGCGGGGGGGTTGCTATGAATGAGCAGTTCTTC.

The chain combines TRBV30 with TRBJ1-2; a weak D match, TRBD1 (6 bases). The CDR3 sequence is 11 residues long. V gave up 8 bases and J gave up 7 bases, with 14 bases separating them. The V gene's germline CDR1 is GTSNPN and CDR2 SVGIG (reference sequence). The CDR3 DNA sequence: TGTGCCCTACGGGGGGGCAGTGGCTACACCTTC. Residues: CALRGGSGYTF. Looking up the rest from reference TRBV30 and TRBJ1-2 gives the full variable domain: SQTIHQWPATLVQPVGSPLSLECTVEGTSNPNLYWYRQAAGRGLQLLFYSVGIGQISSEVPQNLSASRPQDRQFILSSKKLLLSDSGFYLCALRGGSGYTFGSGTRLTVV.

The rearrangement joins TRBV21-1 to TRBJ2-4; the table names TRBD2, a call not compared with the DNA. TRBV21-1 is a pseudogene locus. The CDR3 is made up of 12 amino acids. The CDR3 DNA reads TGTGCCAGAAATATAGCCAAAAACATTCAGTACTTC. Its translation is CARNIAKNIQYF.

The J gene is TRBJ2-7, the V gene TRBV27, with no clear D. Germline V gene data show CDR1 as MNHEY and CDR2 as SMNVEV (reference sequence). The length of the CDR3 is 13 residues. With 4 bases removed from V and 2 bases from J, the gap between germline ends came to 9 bases. The CDR3 DNA follows: TGTGCCAGCAGTTCCCCGATGACCTACGAGCAGTACTTC. Encoded protein: CASSSPMTYEQYF.

In its sample, this clone was seen once. V gene TRBV27 combines with J gene TRBJ2-2; D might be TRBD1 (6 bases). The CDR3 is 15 residues long. CDR1 is MNHEY, CDR2 SMNVEV, per germline (reference sequence). V lost 4 bases, J lost 2 bases, and 11 bases lay in between. CDR3 sequence (DNA): TGTGCCAGCAGTTACAGGGTCGATAACACCGGGGAGCTGTTTTTT. Translated: CASSYRVDNTGELFF.

This chain uses TRBV6-5 with TRBJ2-3; TRBD2 matches at 13 bases. The CDR3 runs 15 residues. Germline V lookup: CDR1 MNHEY, CDR2 SVGAGI. V dropped 4 bases and J dropped 5; count of bases not matched to a gene: 3. This CDR3 is CASSWRTSGGDTQYF. The CDR3 DNA is TGTGCCAGCAGTTGGAGGACTAGCGGGGGAGATACGCAGTATTTT.

The chain carries TRBV7-9 and TRBJ1-2; possibly TRBD1 for D (5 bases). Germline lookup yields CDR1 SEHNR and CDR2 FQNEAQ (reference sequence). The V gene lost 5 bases and the J gene lost 6 bases, with 22 bases spanning the gap. CDR3 length: 16 residues. CDR3 DNA sequence: TGTGCCAGCAGCCTATTTCCGGGACCTTTGAACGATGGCTACACCTTC. This sequence encodes CASSLFPGPLNDGYTF.

The chain is built from TRBV6-1 and TRBJ1-5; 7 bases line up with TRBD1. With 1 base clipped from V and 4 bases from J, the junction kept 4 bases outside the gene matches. The CDR3 covers 15 residues. Germline assignment: CDR1 MNHNS and CDR2 SASEGT. Here the CDR3 reads CASSEVVQGNQPQHF. The CDR3 DNA follows: TGTGCCAGCAGTGAAGTGGTACAGGGGAATCAGCCCCAGCATTTT.

The V call is TRBV27, the J call TRBJ1-3, with a weak D call TRBD1 (5 bases). This CDR3 has 11 amino acids. Trimming removed 8 bases from V and 4 bases from J, with 6 bases in between. Per germline, CDR1 MNHEY and CDR2 SMNVEV (reference sequence). CDR3 DNA: TGTGCCAGCTGGGGGGGAAACACCATATATTTT. It is translated as CASWGGNTIYF.

The rearrangement uses TRBV4-2 and TRBJ2-1; the match to TRBD2 covers 7 bases. Per the germline V gene, CDR1 is LGHNA and CDR2 is YNFKEQ. V lost 8 bases and J lost 8; bases outside the gene matches: 6. The length of the CDR3 is 12 residues. The CDR3 DNA reads as TGTGCCAGCTTGTCGGCGGGGGATGAGCAGTTCTTC. This encodes CASLSAGDEQFF.